This is a list of T cell receptor beta chains from one sample in a study of shared clonotypes between healthy human individuals. Sequenced by immunoSEQ multiplex PCR; TCRdb stores in-frame clones only, minus some. This sample has about 1 million clones; 60% to 80% occur once, and the top ten carry over 1.3%. Sequenced input: memory CD4+ T cells sorted from blood. Source of these receptors: a man aged 18 to 30 in good health. Both conserved end residues are part of each CDR3. A D gene is named only where the DNA matches it firmly. Expanded clones are given a class, and other clones once, few, many or no size at all.

d_gene,j_gene,abundance,v_gene,CDR3nt,CDR3aa
-,TRBJ2-2,-,TRBV29-1,TGCAGCGTTGAAGATCTCAGGAGGAACACCGGGGAGCTGTTTTTT,CSVEDLRRNTGELFF
TRBD2,TRBJ2-1,-,TRBV6-5,TGTGCCAGCAGCCCAGCTAGCGGGACATACAATGAGCAGTTCTTC,CASSPASGTYNEQFF
-,TRBJ2-5,-,TRBV14,TGTGCCAGCAGCCCACGAATACAGAGGGGCCGCCAAGAGACCCAGTACTTC,CASSPRIQRGRQETQYF
TRBD2,TRBJ2-2,-,TRBV29-1,TGCAGCGTGAGGAAGCGGGAGCGGGCCGGGGAGCTGTTTTTT,CSVRKRERAGELFF
TRBD1,TRBJ1-1,few,TRBV5-4,TGTGCCAGCAGCTTGAGAGCAGGGGGCACTGAAGCTTTCTTT,CASSLRAGGTEAFF
TRBD2,TRBJ2-3,-,TRBV7-2,TGTGCCAGCAGCCGCGGGACTAGCGGGGGGGCCAATATGCCAGATACGCAGTATTTT,CASSRGTSGGANMPDTQYF
TRBD1,TRBJ1-6,-,TRBV19,TGTGCCAGTAGTGATACAGGGGGGGGTTCACCCCTCCACTTT,CASSDTGGGSPLHF
-,TRBJ2-7,-,TRBV7-2,TGTGCCAGCAGCCTGGGACTCGGGGAGCAGTACTTC,CASSLGLGEQYF
-,TRBJ1-2,-,TRBV9,TGTGCCAGCAGCGTGGGTTGGGGGAATAGCTATGGCTACACCTTC,CASSVGWGNSYGYTF
-,TRBJ1-5,-,TRBV4-1,TGCGCCAGCAGCCAAGAGGGAATGGCTGGGAGCAATCAGCCCCAGCATTTT,CASSQEGMAGSNQPQHF
-,TRBJ1-1,-,TRBV5-4,TGTGCCAGCAGCTTGGATTTAATGGCAGTTCTGAACACTGAAGCTTTCTTT,CASSLDLMAVLNTEAFF
TRBD2,TRBJ2-5,-,TRBV5-1,TGCGCCAGCAGCCGGGGGTCTAGCGGGATCTTTGAGACCCAGTACTTC,CASSRGSSGIFETQYF
TRBD1,TRBJ2-3,-,TRBV6-5,TGTGCCAGCAGTCACTCGGGGACAGTTACCACAGATACGCAGTATTTT,CASSHSGTVTTDTQYF
TRBD1,TRBJ2-7,-,TRBV5-8,TGTGCCAGCTACCCACGGGACAGGCAACCAAACTACGAGCAGTACTTC,CASYPRDRQPNYEQYF
-,TRBJ2-7,-,TRBV7-2,TGTGCCAGCAGCCCCAGCGGGCAGTCCTACGAGCAGTACTTC,CASSPSGQSYEQYF
-,TRBJ2-1,-,TRBV5-1,TGCGCCAGCAGCTTGGGGGGGACTTTCGCCTCCTACAATGAGCAGTTCTTC,CASSLGGTFASYNEQFF
-,TRBJ2-7,-,TRBV7-9,TGTGCCAGCAGCTTTAGGGGCGGTACCTACGAGCAGTACTTC,CASSFRGGTYEQYF